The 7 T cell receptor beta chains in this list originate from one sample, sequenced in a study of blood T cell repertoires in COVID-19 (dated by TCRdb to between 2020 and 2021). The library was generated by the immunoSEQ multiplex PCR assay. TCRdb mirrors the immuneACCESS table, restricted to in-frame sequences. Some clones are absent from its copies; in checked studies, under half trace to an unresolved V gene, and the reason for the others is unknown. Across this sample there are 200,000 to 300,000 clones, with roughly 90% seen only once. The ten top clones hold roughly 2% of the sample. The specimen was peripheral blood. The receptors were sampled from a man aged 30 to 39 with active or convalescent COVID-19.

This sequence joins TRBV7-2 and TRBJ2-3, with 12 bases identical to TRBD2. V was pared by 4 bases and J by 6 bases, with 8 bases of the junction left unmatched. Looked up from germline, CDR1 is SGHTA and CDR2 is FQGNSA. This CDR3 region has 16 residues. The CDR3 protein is CASSSGLAGPGDTQYF. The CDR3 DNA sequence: TGTGCCAGCAGCTCGGGACTAGCGGGTCCAGGGGATACGCAGTATTTT.

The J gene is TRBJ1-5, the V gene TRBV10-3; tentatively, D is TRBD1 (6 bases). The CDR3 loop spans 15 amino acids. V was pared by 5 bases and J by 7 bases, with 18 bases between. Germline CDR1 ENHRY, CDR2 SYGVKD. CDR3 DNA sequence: TGTGCCATCAGTCCCACAGGGACCTTGGAACAGCCCCAGCATTTT. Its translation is CAISPTGTLEQPQHF.

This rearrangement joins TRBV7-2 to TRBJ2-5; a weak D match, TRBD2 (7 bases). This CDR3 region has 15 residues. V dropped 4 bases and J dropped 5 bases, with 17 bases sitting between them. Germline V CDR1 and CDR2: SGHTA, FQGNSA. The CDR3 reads CASSSPVQGGETQYF. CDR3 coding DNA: TGTGCCAGCAGCTCACCGGTACAGGGAGGGGAGACCCAGTACTTC.

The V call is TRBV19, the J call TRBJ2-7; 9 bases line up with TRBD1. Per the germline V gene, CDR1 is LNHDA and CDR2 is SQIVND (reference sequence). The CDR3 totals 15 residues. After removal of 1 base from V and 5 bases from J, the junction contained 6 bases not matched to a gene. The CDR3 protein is CASSIGNRGRDEQYF. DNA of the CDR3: TGTGCCAGTAGTATAGGCAACAGGGGGCGCGACGAGCAGTACTTC. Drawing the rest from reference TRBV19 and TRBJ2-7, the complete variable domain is DGGITQSPKYLFRKEGQNVTLSCEQNLNHDAMYWYRQDPGQGLRLIYYSQIVNDFQKGDIAEGYSVSREKKESFPLTVTSAQKNPTAFYLCASSIGNRGRDEQYFGPGTRLTVT.

The CDR3 DNA follows: TGTGCCAGCGGCCCGGGGGGCGAGCAGTACTTC. Protein sequence: CASGPGGEQYF. The chain recombines TRBV12-3 or TRBV12-4 with TRBJ2-7, with TRBD2 matching 7 bases. This CDR3 is 11 amino acids long. With 8 bases clipped from V and 6 bases from J, the junction kept 4 bases outside the gene matches.

The CDR3 protein is CASSLASEAFF. CDR3 DNA: TGTGCCAGCAGCTTAGCTTCTGAAGCTTTCTTT. This sequence joins TRBV11-2 and TRBJ1-1; D is ambiguous. The CDR3 contains 11 residues. Germline V gives CDR1 SGHAT, CDR2 FQNNGV. Trimming removed 1 base from V and 6 bases from J, with 3 bases in between.

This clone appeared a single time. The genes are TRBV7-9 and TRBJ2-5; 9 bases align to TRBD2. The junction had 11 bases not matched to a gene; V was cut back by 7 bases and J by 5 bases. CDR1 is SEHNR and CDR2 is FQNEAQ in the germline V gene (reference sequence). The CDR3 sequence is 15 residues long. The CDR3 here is CASTGSGGKWETQYF. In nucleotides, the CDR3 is TGTGCCAGCACCGGGAGCGGGGGGAAGTGGGAGACCCAGTACTTC.